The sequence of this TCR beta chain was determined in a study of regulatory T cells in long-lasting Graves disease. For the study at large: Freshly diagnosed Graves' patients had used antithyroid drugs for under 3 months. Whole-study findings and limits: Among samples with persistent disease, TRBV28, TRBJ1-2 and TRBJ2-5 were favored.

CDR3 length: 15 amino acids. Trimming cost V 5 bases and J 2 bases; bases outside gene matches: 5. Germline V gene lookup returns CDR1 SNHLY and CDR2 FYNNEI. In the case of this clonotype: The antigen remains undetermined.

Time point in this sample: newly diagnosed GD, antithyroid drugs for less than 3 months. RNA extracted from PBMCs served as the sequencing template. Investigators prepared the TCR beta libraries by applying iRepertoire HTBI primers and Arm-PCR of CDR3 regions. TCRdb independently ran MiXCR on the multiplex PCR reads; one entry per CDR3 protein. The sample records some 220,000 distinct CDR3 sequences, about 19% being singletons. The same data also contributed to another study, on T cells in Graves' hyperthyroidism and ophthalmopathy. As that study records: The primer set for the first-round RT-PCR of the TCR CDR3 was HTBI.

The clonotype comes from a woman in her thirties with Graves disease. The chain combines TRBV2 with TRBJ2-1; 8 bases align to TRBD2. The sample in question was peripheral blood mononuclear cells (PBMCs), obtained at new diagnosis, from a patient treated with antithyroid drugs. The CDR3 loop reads CASSLLAVTYNEQFF. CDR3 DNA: TGTGCCAGCAGTCTACTAGCGGTGACCTACAATGAGCAGTTCTTC.